The 6 T cell receptor beta chains in this list originate from one sample, sequenced in a study of T cell changes during pregnancy in multiple sclerosis. The method was immunoSEQ multiplex PCR; TCRdb's version includes in-frame clones alone and lacks a portion of them. The sample includes about 110,000 clones, 85% to 95% of them seen just once. This specimen consisted of peripheral blood, obtained in the third trimester of pregnancy. These receptors were obtained from a female donor in good health, enrolled as a control in a pregnancy study.

The chain uses TRBV19 and TRBJ1-1; D is possibly TRBD1 (5 bases). Germline values: CDR1 LNHDA, CDR2 SQIVND (reference sequence). The V gene lost 5 bases and the J gene lost 3 bases, with 19 bases spanning the gap. The CDR3 is made up of 16 amino acids. The CDR3 reads CASSLQTPGGDTEAFF. CDR3 coding DNA: TGTGCCAGTAGTCTTCAGACGCCCGGGGGGGACACTGAAGCTTTCTTT.

The rearrangement links TRBV5-1 to TRBJ2-6; maybe TRBD1 (6 bases). Germline CDR1 SGHRS, CDR2 YFSETQ. This CDR3 contains 17 residues. Trimming shortened V by 4 bases and J by 4 bases, and 18 bases separated the two germline ends. The CDR3 spells CASSPRGRLAGANVLTF. CDR3 bases: TGCGCCAGCAGCCCCAGGGGACGGTTAGCCGGGGCCAACGTCCTGACTTTC. The full variable domain, its missing parts supplied by reference TRBV5-1 and TRBJ2-6, is KAGVTQTPRYLIKTRGQQVTLSCSPISGHRSVSWYQQTPGQGLQFLFEYFSETQRNKGNFPGRFSGRQFSNSRSEMNVSTLELGDSALYLCASSPRGRLAGANVLTFGAGSRLTVL.

V gene TRBV14 combines with J gene TRBJ2-5, with unresolved D. Trimming stripped 1 base from V and 1 base from J, with 4 bases between. Germline V gives CDR1 SGHDN, CDR2 FVKESK. The CDR3 has 13 residues. The CDR3 DNA sequence: TGTGCCAGCAGCCAAGTTATCCAAGAGACCCAGTACTTC. Its translation: CASSQVIQETQYF. Complete variable domain (other parts from reference TRBV14 and TRBJ2-5): EAGVTQFPSHSVIEKGQTVTLRCDPISGHDNLYWYRRVMGKEIKFLLHFVKESKQDESGMPNNRFLAERTGGTYSTLKVQPAELEDSGVYFCASSQVIQETQYFGPGTRLLVL.

This clone was detected only a few times. The chain carries TRBV10-3 and TRBJ2-3; D is perhaps TRBD1 (6 bases). CDR1 is ENHRY and CDR2 is SYGVKD in the germline V gene. V lost 4 bases to trimming and J lost 5 bases, with 13 bases between them. The CDR3 has 14 amino acids. The CDR3 region is CAISARQVGDTQYF. CDR3 nucleotides: TGTGCCATCAGTGCGAGACAGGTTGGAGATACGCAGTATTTT.

The genes are TRBV14 and TRBJ2-7; D is possibly TRBD2 (5 bases). This CDR3 spans 16 amino acids. The ends were cut back, 4 bases at V and 1 base at J, with 17 bases in the middle. Per germline, CDR1 SGHDN and CDR2 FVKESK. This chain's CDR3 is CASSLMGGSSSYEQYF. CDR3 DNA: TGTGCCAGCAGCCTGATGGGTGGGAGCTCTTCCTACGAGCAGTACTTC.

This clone appeared a few times. This sequence joins TRBV4-1 and TRBJ1-1; D call uncertain. The CDR3 covers 14 residues. V dropped 4 bases and J dropped 1 base, with 10 bases sitting between them. The germline V gene has CDR1 MGHRA and CDR2 YSYEKL. For the CDR3, the DNA is TGCGCCAGCAGCCTTGGCTTTCAGAACACTGAAGCTTTCTTT. It is translated as CASSLGFQNTEAFF.